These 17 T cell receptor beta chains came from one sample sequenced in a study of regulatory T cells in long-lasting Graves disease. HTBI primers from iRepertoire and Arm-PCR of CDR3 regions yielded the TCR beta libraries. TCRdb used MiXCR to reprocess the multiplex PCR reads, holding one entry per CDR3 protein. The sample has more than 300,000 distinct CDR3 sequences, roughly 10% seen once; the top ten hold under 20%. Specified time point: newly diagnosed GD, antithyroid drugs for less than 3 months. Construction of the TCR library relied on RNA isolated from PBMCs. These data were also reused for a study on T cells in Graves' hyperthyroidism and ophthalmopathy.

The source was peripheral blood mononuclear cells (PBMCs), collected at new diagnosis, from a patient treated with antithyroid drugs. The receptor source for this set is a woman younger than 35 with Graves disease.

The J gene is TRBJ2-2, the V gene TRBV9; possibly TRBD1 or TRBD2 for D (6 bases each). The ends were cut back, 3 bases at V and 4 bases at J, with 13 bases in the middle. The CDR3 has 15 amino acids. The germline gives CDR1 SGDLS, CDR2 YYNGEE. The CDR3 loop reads CASSETGGGTGELFF. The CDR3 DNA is TGTGCCAGCAGCGAGACCGGGGGCGGCACCGGGGAGCTGTTTTTT.

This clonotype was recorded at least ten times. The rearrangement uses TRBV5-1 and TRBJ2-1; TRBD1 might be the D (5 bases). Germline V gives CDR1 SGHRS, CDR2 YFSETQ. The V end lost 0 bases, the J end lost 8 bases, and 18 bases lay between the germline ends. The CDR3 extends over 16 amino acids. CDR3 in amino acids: CASSLDSRVKIDEQFF. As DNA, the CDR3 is TGCGCCAGCAGCTTGGATTCCAGGGTAAAGATCGATGAGCAGTTCTTC.

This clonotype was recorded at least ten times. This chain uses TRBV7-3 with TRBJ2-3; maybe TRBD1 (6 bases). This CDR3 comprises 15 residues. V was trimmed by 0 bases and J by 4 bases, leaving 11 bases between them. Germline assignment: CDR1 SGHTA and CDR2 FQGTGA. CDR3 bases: TGTGCCAGCAGCTTAACGGGGGCACTCGCAGATACGCAGTATTTT. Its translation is CASSLTGALADTQYF.

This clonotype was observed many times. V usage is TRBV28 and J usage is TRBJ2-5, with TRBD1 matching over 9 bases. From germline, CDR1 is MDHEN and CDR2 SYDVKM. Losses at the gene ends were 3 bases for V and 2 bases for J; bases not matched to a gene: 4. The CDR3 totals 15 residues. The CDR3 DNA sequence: TGTGCCAGCAGTTTTCGACAGGGGGGACAAGAGACCCAGTACTTC. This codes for CASSFRQGGQETQYF. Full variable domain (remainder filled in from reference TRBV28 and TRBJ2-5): DVKVTQSSRYLVKRTGEKVFLECVQDMDHENMFWYRQDPGLGLRLIYFSYDVKMKEKGDIPEGYSVSREKKERFSLILESASTNQTSMYLCASSFRQGGQETQYFGPGTRLLVL.

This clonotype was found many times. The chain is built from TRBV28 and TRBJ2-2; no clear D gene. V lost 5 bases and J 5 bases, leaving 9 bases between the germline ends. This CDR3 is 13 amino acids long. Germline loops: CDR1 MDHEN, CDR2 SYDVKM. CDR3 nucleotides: TGTGCCAGCAGTAGCTTATTTACCGGGGAGCTGTTTTTT. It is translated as CASSSLFTGELFF. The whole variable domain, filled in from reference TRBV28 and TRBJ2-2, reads DVKVTQSSRYLVKRTGEKVFLECVQDMDHENMFWYRQDPGLGLRLIYFSYDVKMKEKGDIPEGYSVSREKKERFSLILESASTNQTSMYLCASSSLFTGELFFGEGSRLTVL.

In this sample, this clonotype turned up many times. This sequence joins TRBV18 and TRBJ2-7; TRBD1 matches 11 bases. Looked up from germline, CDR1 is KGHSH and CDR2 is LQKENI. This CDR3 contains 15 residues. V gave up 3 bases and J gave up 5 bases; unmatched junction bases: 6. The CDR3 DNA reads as TGTGCCAGCTCACCCGCAGGACAGGGGGCCGACGAGCAGTACTTC. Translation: CASSPAGQGADEQYF.

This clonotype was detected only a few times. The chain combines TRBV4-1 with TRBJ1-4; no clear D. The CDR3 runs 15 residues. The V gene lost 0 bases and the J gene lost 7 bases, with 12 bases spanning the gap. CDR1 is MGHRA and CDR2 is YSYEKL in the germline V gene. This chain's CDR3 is CASSQEEAWGEKLFF. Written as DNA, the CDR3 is TGCGCCAGCAGCCAAGAGGAGGCCTGGGGTGAAAAACTGTTTTTT.

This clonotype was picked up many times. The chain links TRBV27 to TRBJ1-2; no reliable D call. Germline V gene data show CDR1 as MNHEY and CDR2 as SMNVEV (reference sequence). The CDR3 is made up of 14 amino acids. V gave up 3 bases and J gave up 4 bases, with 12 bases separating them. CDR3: CASSLRSGIYGYTF. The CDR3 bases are TGTGCCAGCAGTTTGAGGTCGGGTATCTATGGCTACACCTTC.

The CDR3 bases are TGTGCCAGCAGTGCCCGGCACGCCACTGAAGCTTTCTTT. This codes for CASSARHATEAFF. The V gene is TRBV6-1, the J gene TRBJ1-1; D ambiguous. The CDR3 loop spans 13 amino acids. Deletions cut 4 bases from V and 4 bases from J, with 10 bases between. Germline loops: CDR1 MNHNS, CDR2 SASEGT.

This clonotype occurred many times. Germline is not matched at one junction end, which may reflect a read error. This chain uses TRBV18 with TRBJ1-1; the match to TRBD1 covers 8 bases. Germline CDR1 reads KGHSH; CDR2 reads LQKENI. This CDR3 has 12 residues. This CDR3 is CASSPGIRTGYF. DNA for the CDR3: TGTGCCAGCTCACCCGGAATCAGGACAGGGTATTTT. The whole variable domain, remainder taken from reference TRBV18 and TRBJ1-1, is NAGVMQNPRHLVRRRGQEARLRCSPMKGHSHVYWYRQLPEEGLKFMVYLQKENIIDESGMPKERFSAEFPKEGPSILRIQQVVRGDSAAYFCASSPGIRTGYFGQGTRLTVV.

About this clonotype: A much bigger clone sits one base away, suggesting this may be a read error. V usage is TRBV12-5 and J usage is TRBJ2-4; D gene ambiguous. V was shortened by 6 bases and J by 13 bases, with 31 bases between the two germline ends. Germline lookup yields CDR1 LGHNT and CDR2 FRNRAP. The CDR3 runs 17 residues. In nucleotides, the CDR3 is TGTGCTAGTGGCGTGGGGTATCCGCACAGCTCCTACAATGAGCAGTACTTC. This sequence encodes CASGVGYPHSSYNEQYF.

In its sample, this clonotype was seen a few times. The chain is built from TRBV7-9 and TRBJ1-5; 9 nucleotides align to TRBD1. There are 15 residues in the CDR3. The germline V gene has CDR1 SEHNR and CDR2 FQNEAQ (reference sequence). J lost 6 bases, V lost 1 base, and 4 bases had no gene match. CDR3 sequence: CASSLETGGGQPQHF. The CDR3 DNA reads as TGTGCCAGCAGCTTAGAGACAGGGGGAGGTCAGCCCCAGCATTTT.

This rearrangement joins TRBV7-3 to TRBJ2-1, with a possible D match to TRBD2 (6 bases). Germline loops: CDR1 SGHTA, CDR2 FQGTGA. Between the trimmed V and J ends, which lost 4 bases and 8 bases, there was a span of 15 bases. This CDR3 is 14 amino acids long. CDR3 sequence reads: CASSSGTLRDEQFF. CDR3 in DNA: TGTGCCAGCAGCTCCGGGACTTTGCGGGATGAGCAGTTCTTC.

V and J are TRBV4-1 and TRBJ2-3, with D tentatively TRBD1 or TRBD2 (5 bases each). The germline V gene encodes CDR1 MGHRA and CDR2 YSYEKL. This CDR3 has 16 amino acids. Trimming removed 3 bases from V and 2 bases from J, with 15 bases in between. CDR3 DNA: TGCGCCAGCAGCCAGGACCGGGACCGGGCCACAGATACGCAGTATTTT. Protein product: CASSQDRDRATDTQYF.

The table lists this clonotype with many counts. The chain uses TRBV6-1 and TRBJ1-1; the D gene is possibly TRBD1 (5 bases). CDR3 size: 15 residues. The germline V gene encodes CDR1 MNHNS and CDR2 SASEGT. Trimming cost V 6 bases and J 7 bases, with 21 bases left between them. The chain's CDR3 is CASRPLRDRIDEAFF. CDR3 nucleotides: TGTGCCAGCAGACCACTCCGAGACAGAATCGATGAAGCTTTCTTT.

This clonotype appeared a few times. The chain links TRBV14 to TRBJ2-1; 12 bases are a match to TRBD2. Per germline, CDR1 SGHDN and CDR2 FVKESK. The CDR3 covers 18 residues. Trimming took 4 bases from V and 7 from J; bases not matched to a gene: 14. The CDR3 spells CASSPMTSGSTVGNEQFF. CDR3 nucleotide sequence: TGTGCCAGCAGCCCCATGACTAGCGGGAGCACGGTTGGGAATGAGCAGTTCTTC.

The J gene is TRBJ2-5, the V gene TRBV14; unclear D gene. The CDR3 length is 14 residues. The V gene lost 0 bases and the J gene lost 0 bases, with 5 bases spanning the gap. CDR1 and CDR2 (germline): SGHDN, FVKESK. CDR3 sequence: CASSQDLDQETQYF. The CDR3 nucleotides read TGTGCCAGCAGCCAAGACCTCGACCAAGAGACCCAGTACTTC.